Detailed here is one TCR beta chain. The data are from a study of untreated major depressive disorder. Assay: immunoSEQ multiplex PCR; the TCRdb copy retains only in-frame clones and omits some. The table lists tens of thousands of clones, about 89% of them singletons, with 4.5% to 6.5% in the top ten. V lost 0 bases to trimming and J lost 2 bases, with 7 bases between them. Germline values: CDR1 MNHEY, CDR2 SVGAGI. The CDR3 runs to 14 residues. V gene TRBV6-5 combines with J gene TRBJ1-2; D is unclear. Sequenced input: CD4+ T cells from PBMCs. This clonotype originated in a woman in her thirties in good health. The DNA of the CDR3 is TGTGCCAGCAGTTACTCTCGAGAAAACTATGGCTACACCTTC. This codes for CASSYSRENYGYTF.